This TCR beta chain was profiled in a study of T cell changes during pregnancy in multiple sclerosis. CDR3 length: 15 residues. The J segment lost 6 bases and the V segment lost 4 bases, leaving 8 bases of the junction unmatched. The V gene's germline CDR1 is SGDLS and CDR2 YYNGEE. Libraries were prepared by immunoSEQ multiplex PCR; TCRdb keeps only in-frame clonotypes and omits some of them. The sample holds approximately 20,000 clones, 80% to 90% seen once. The sequence was obtained from a female donor in good health, enrolled as a control in a pregnancy study. Source: CD8+ T cells from peripheral blood mononuclear cells, taken in the second trimester of pregnancy. This sequence joins TRBV9 and TRBJ2-1, with 9 nucleotides matching TRBD1. In DNA, the CDR3 is TGTGCCAGCAGCCTATACGGGACAGGGTCCAATGAGCAGTTCTTC. Translating it yields CASSLYGTGSNEQFF.